This is a list of T cell receptor beta chains from one sample in a study of blood T cell repertoires in COVID-19. The assay was immunoSEQ multiplex PCR, and TCRdb's table has in-frame clones only and misses some. The sample has approximately 160,000 clones, about 86% seen once. The sequenced material came from peripheral blood. These TCRs come from a man between 50 and 59 years old with active or convalescent COVID-19. Each CDR3 is given with its conserved first and last residue. D genes are given only for firm matches. Part of the rows lack a size; the others show once, few, many or a class for expanded clones.

J gene	clone size	V gene	D gene	CDR3 protein	CDR3 DNA
TRBJ1-2	NA	TRBV4-3	NA	CASSQDVRENYGYTF	TGCGCCAGCAGCCAAGACGTCAGGGAAAACTATGGCTACACCTTC
TRBJ2-7	few	TRBV5-4	TRBD2	CASSGGTSGGTPYEQYF	TGTGCCAGCAGCGGAGGGACTAGCGGGGGGACCCCCTACGAGCAGTACTTC
TRBJ1-5	NA	TRBV1	NA	CTSSKTGNNQPQHF	TGCACCAGCAGTAAGACCGGGAACAATCAGCCCCAGCATTTT
TRBJ1-5	once	TRBV15	TRBD1	CATSRDKGANQPQHF	TGTGCCACCAGCAGAGATAAGGGGGCGAATCAGCCCCAGCATTTT
TRBJ1-2	NA	TRBV10-2	NA	CASSDGQPYGYTF	TGCGCCAGCAGTGATGGGCAGCCCTATGGCTACACCTTC
TRBJ2-7	once	TRBV29-1	TRBD1	CSVEEGTGVREQYF	TGCAGCGTTGAAGAAGGGACAGGGGTGCGCGAGCAGTACTTC
TRBJ1-6	NA	TRBV12-5	NA	CASGLVDGQGWNSPLHF	TGTGCTAGTGGTTTGGTAGACGGGCAGGGCTGGAATTCACCCCTCCACTTT
TRBJ1-1	NA	TRBV20-1	NA	CSASSVLTEAFF	TGCAGTGCTAGTTCTGTCCTGACTGAAGCTTTCTTT
TRBJ2-1	once	TRBV4-3	TRBD2	CASSQDYASGRIGGGEQFF	TGCGCCAGCAGCCAAGATTACGCTAGCGGGAGAATTGGCGGGGGTGAGCAGTTCTTC
TRBJ1-2	NA	TRBV6-2/TRBV6-3	NA	CASSYPNPQVGYTF	TGTGCCAGCAGTTACCCGAACCCACAAGTTGGCTACACCTTC
TRBJ2-3	NA	TRBV28	NA	CASSPLADTQYF	TGTGCCAGCAGCCCCCTAGCGGATACGCAGTATTTT
TRBJ2-2	NA	TRBV5-1	TRBD2	CASSWRGLGNTGELFF	TGCGCCAGCAGCTGGCGGGGGTTGGGGAACACCGGGGAGCTGTTTTTT
TRBJ1-2	NA	TRBV18	TRBD1	CASSPLDRASGYTF	TGTGCCAGCTCACCGCTCGACAGGGCTTCTGGCTACACCTTC
TRBJ2-7	NA	TRBV5-5	TRBD2	CASSLVAVGGGDYEQYF	TGTGCCAGCAGCTTGGTAGCGGTAGGCGGGGGGGACTACGAGCAGTACTTC
TRBJ1-2	NA	TRBV5-6	NA	CASSFGGHGYGYTF	TGTGCCAGCAGCTTCGGGGGGCATGGCTATGGCTACACCTTC
TRBJ2-3	NA	TRBV7-9	TRBD1	CASSPQGASDTQYF	TGTGCCAGCAGCCCACAGGGGGCGTCAGATACGCAGTATTTT
TRBJ1-4	NA	TRBV19	TRBD1	CASNLGTGHNNEKLFF	TGTGCCAGTAACCTAGGGACAGGACATAATAATGAAAAACTGTTTTTT
TRBJ2-5	NA	TRBV3-1/TRBV3-2	TRBD2	CASSQDGTRLVETQYF	TGTGCCAGCAGCCAAGATGGGACTAGATTGGTGGAGACCCAGTACTTC
TRBJ1-2	NA	TRBV7-3	TRBD1	CASSLGTGTGYTF	TGTGCCAGCAGCTTAGGGACAGGGACTGGCTACACCTTC
TRBJ1-2	few	TRBV6-1	NA	CASSEVIGDTGYTF	TGTGCCAGCAGTGAGGTAATCGGAGATACGGGCTACACCTTC
TRBJ2-3	NA	TRBV5-4	NA	CASSVAVNTDTQYF	TGTGCCAGCAGCGTAGCGGTAAACACAGATACGCAGTATTTT
TRBJ1-1	NA	TRBV19	NA	CASSIAVATEAFF	TGTGCCAGTAGTATTGCGGTGGCCACTGAAGCTTTCTTT
TRBJ1-5	NA	TRBV6-5	NA	CASSYFRDRQPQHF	TGTGCCAGCAGTTACTTCAGGGATCGCCAGCCCCAGCATTTT
TRBJ1-5	once	TRBV7-2	NA	CASSAGGKQPQHF	TGTGCCAGCAGCGCGGGGGGAAAGCAGCCCCAGCATTTT
TRBJ2-1	NA	TRBV7-3	NA	CASSLILSSYNEQFF	TGTGCCAGCAGCTTAATTCTGAGCTCCTACAATGAGCAGTTCTTC
TRBJ1-5	NA	TRBV7-8	TRBD1	CASSPFQGDSNQPQHF	TGTGCCAGCAGCCCCTTTCAGGGGGATAGCAATCAGCCCCAGCATTTT
TRBJ1-2	NA	TRBV18	NA	CASSPPLNYGYTF	TGTGCCAGCTCACCACCGTTAAATTATGGCTACACCTTC
TRBJ2-1	NA	TRBV12-1	NA	CASSLFGWRCNEQFF	TGTGCCAGCAGCTTGTTCGGGTGGAGGTGCAATGAGCAGTTCTTC